This T cell receptor beta chain was observed in a study of technical replicates of blood from a handful of donors. This clone was counted only a few times. The repertoire was sequenced with immunoSEQ multiplex PCR; TCRdb's copy has only in-frame clones and lacks some. The sample records 80,000 or so clones, roughly four fifths being singletons. This CDR3 has 15 residues. V lost 0 bases, J lost 6 bases, and 3 bases stayed unmatched. Germline V lookup: CDR1 SGDLS, CDR2 YYNGEE. The sequence came from a human donor in good health. Some clones in this sample may be carry-over from other donors' samples. The chain links TRBV9 to TRBJ1-6; 7 bases line up with TRBD1. The sequenced sample consisted of PBMCs. Written as DNA, the CDR3 is TGTGCCAGCAGCGTAGTGGGGACAGCTAATTCACCCCTCCACTTT. This codes for CASSVVGTANSPLHF. Filled out from reference TRBV9 and TRBJ1-6, the complete variable domain reads DSGVTQTPKHLITATGQRVTLRCSPRSGDLSVYWYQQSLDQGLQFLIQYYNGEERAKGNILERFSAQQFPDLHSELNLSSLELGDSALYFCASSVVGTANSPLHFGNGTRLTVT.